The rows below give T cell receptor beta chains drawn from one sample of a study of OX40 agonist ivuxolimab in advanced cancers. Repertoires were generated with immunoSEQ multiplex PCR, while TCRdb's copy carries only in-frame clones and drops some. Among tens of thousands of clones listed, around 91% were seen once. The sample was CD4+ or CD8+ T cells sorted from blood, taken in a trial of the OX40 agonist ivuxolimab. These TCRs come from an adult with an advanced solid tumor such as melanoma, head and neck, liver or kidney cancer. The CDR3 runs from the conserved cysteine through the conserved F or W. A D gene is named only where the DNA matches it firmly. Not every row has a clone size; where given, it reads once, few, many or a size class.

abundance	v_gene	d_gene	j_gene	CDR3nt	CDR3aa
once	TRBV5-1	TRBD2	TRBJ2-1	TGCGCCAGCAGCTTGGTCAAAGCGGGAGTTGACGAGCAGTTCTTC	CASSLVKAGVDEQFF
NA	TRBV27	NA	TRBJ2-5	TGTGCCAGCAGCCCGTACTTAGGTGCCATCGCGGAGACCCAGTACTTC	CASSPYLGAIAETQYF
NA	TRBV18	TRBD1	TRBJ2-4	TGTGCCAGCCGCTGGACAGGCGGCATTCCCAAAAACATTCAGTACTTC	CASRWTGGIPKNIQYF
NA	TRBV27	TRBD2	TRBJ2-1	TGTGCCAGCAGTTTATCAGCGGGGGCCTCCTACAATGAGCAGTTCTTC	CASSLSAGASYNEQFF
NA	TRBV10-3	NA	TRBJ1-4	TGTGCCATCAGTGCTGAAGATGAAAAACTGTTTTTT	CAISAEDEKLFF
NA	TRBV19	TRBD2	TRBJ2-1	TGTGCCAGTAGTATTGGGTGGCGGGGGTACAATGAGCAGTTCTTC	CASSIGWRGYNEQFF
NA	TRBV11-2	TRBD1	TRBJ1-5	TGTGCCAGCAGCTTACCAACCCGACAGGGGGCAAAGCCCCAGCATTTT	CASSLPTRQGAKPQHF
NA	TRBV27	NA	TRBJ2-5	TGTGCCAGCAGTACGCCGGGTTTGGAGACCCAGTACTTC	CASSTPGLETQYF
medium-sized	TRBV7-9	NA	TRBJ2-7	TGTGCCAGCAGTCCCCCGGTCAGGAGGGGAGCCTACGAGCAGTACTTC	CASSPPVRRGAYEQYF
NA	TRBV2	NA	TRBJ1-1	TGTGCCAGCAGTACAGGGTCCACTGAAGCTTTCTTT	CASSTGSTEAFF
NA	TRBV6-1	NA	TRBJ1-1	TGTGCCAGCAGTGAAGGTTCCCCCCCCTACACTTATGAAGCTTTCTTT	CASSEGSPPYTYEAFF
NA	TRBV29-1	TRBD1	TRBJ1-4	TGCAGCGTTGAAGGGGGGACAGGGACTAATGAAAAACTGTTTTTT	CSVEGGTGTNEKLFF
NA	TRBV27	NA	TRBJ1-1	TGTGCCAGCAGTACTCTCGGAGGTAGCACTGAAGCTTTCTTT	CASSTLGGSTEAFF
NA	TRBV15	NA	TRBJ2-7	TGTGCCACCAGCAGGGCGAGCTCCTACGAGCAGTACTTC	CATSRASSYEQYF
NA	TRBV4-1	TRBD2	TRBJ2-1	TGCGCCAGCAGCCAAGTCTCAGCGGGGGACAATGAGCAGTTCTTC	CASSQVSAGDNEQFF
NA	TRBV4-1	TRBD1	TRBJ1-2	TGCGCCAGCAGCCAGGGGACAGGGTTTATAGCTAACTATGGCTACACCTTC	CASSQGTGFIANYGYTF
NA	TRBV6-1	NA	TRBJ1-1	TGTGCCAGCAGTGAACTCGTCGGCACTGAAGCTTTCTTT	CASSELVGTEAFF
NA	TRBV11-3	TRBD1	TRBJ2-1	TGTGCCAGCAGCTGGGGGACAGGGGCGTACAATGAGCAGTTCTTC	CASSWGTGAYNEQFF
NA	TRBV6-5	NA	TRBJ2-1	TGTGCCAGCAGTTACTCGAGGGATCCGAACAATGAGCAGTTCTTC	CASSYSRDPNNEQFF
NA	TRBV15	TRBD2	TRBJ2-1	TGTGCCACCAGCAGCCCTCGCGGGGGGGCCCATGAGCAGTTCTTC	CATSSPRGGAHEQFF
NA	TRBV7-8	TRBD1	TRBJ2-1	TGTGCCAGCAGCTCCGCCGGGACAGGGGGGCGTGAGCAGTTCTTC	CASSSAGTGGREQFF
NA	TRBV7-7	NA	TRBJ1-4	TGTGCCAGCAGCTTAAAGTTAAGTGACGAAAAACTGTTTTTT	CASSLKLSDEKLFF
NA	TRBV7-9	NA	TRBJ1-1	TGTGCCAGCAGCAGTACATTCGGCGCAGGGAAAATCCTTGGCACTGAAGCTTTCTTT	CASSSTFGAGKILGTEAFF
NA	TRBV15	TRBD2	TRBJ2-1	TGTGCCACCAGCTCACCGACTAGCGGGAGCTACAATGAGCAGTTCTTC	CATSSPTSGSYNEQFF
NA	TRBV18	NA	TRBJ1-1	TGTGCCAGCTCACCGGGCCCGACAGTCATGAACACTGAAGCTTTCTTT	CASSPGPTVMNTEAFF
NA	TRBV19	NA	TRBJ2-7	TGTGCCAGTACTACTAGTGGTAGCTCCTACGAGCAGTACTTC	CASTTSGSSYEQYF
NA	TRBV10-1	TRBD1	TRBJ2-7	TGCGCCAGCAGTAAGGACAGGGCCTACGAGCAGTACTTC	CASSKDRAYEQYF
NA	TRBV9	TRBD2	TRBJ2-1	TGTGCCAGCAGCGTAGTCAACCCGCCTAGCGGGAGCCTTAATGAGCAGTTCTTC	CASSVVNPPSGSLNEQFF
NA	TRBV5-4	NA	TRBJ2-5	TGTGCCAGCAGCGAGGAGGACTGGGGGGCCCAAGAGACCCAGTACTTC	CASSEEDWGAQETQYF
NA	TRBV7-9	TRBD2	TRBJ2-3	TGTGCCAGCAGCTTATCGGTAGCGGGAGGACTCACAGATACGCAGTATTTT	CASSLSVAGGLTDTQYF
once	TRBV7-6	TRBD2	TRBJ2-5	TGTGCCAGCAGCTTTGGCGGGGGGGTGGAGACCCAGTACTTC	CASSFGGGVETQYF
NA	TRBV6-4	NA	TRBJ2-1	TGTGCCAGCAGTGACACCGGGACTCGCTCCTACAATGAGCAGTTCTTC	CASSDTGTRSYNEQFF
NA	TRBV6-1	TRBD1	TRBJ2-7	TGTGCCAGCAGTACTCGGACAGGGTCCTACGAGCAGTACTTC	CASSTRTGSYEQYF
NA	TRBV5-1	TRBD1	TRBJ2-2	TGCGCCAGCAGTGGGACAGGGGAGAACGGGGAGCTGTTTTTT	CASSGTGENGELFF
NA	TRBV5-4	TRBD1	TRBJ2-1	TGTGCCTCCGAGGGACAGGGTTTAGGGGAGCAGTTCTTC	CASEGQGLGEQFF
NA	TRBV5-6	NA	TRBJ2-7	TGTGCCAGCAGCTTTTGGGCCCCGAGGGACGAGCAGTACTTC	CASSFWAPRDEQYF
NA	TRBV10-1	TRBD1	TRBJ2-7	TGCGCCAGCAGTCCCCGGGACAGTTACGAGCAGTACTTC	CASSPRDSYEQYF
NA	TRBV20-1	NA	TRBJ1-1	TGCAGTGCTAGTGGTGGTGAAGCTTTCTTT	CSASGGEAFF
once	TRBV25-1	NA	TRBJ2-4	TGTGCCAGCAGTGGGATCGGGGTTGACATTCAGTACTTC	CASSGIGVDIQYF
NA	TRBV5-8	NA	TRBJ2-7	TGTGCCAGCAGCTTGGGAACAGGGTTCTACGAGCAGTACTTC	CASSLGTGFYEQYF
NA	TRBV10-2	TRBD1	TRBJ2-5	TGCGCCAGCAGTGCCCGGGACAGGCCCCAAGAGACCCAGTACTTC	CASSARDRPQETQYF
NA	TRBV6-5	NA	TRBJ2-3	TGTGCCAGCAGTTACGGGGGTAACACAGATACGCAGTATTTT	CASSYGGNTDTQYF
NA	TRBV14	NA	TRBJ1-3	TGTGCCAGCAGCCAATTTGGGACCCAGAGCTCTGGAAACACCATATATTTT	CASSQFGTQSSGNTIYF
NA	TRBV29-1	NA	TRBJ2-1	TGCAGCGTTGAAGGCCACTTAGGGTCAACCTCCTACAATGAGCAGTTCTTC	CSVEGHLGSTSYNEQFF
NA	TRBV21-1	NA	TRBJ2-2	TGTGCCAGAAACTACAGGGCTCGGACCGGGGAGCTGTTTTTT	CARNYRARTGELFF
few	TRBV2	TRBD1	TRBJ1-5	TGTGCCAGCAGTGAAGTCGGAACAGGGGGCGCGGGTCTAGGTCAGCCCCAGCATTTT	CASSEVGTGGAGLGQPQHF
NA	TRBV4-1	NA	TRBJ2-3	TGCGCCAGCAGCCAAGATCCCGAGGGAGATACGCAGTATTTT	CASSQDPEGDTQYF